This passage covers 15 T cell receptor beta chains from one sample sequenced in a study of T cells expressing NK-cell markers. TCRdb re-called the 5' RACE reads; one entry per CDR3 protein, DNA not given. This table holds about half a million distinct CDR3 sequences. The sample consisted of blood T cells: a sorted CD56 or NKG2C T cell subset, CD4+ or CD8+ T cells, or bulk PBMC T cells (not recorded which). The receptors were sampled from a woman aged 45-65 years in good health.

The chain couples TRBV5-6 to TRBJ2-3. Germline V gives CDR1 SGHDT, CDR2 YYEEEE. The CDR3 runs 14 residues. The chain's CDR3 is CASSLSKAHTPQYF.

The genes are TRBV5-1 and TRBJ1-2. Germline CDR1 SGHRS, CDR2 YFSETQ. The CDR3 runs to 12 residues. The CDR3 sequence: CASSQSYYGYTF.

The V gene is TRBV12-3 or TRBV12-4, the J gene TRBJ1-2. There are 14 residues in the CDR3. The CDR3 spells CASSTRDSNYGYTF.

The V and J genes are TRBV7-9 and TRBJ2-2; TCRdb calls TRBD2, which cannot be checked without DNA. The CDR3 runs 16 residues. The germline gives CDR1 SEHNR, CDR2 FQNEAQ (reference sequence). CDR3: CASSLATGRIGGELFF.

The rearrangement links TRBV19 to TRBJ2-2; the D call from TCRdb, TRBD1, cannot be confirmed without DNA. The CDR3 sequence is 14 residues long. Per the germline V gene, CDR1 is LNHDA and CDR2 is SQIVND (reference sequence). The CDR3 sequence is CASSFEGATGELFF.

CDR3 region: CASSFLLADIQYF. The chain is built from TRBV12-3 or TRBV12-4 and TRBJ2-4; as DNA is missing, the TRBD2 call by TCRdb cannot be tested. CDR3 length equals 13 residues.

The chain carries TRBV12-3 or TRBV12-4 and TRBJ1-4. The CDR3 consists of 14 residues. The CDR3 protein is CASSFRQGREKLFF.

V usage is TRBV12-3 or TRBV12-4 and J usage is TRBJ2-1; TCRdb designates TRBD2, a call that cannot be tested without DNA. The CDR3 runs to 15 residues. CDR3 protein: CASSPPGLPVNEQFF.

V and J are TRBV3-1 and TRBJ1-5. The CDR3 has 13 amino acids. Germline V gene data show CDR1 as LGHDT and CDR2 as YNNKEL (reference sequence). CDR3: CASSQAVGQPQHF. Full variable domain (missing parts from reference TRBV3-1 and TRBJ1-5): DTAVSQTPKYLVTQMGNDKSIKCEQNLGHDTMYWYKQDSKKFLKIMFSYNNKELIINETVPNRFSPKSPDKAHLNLHINSLELGDSAVYFCASSQAVGQPQHFGDGTRLSIL.

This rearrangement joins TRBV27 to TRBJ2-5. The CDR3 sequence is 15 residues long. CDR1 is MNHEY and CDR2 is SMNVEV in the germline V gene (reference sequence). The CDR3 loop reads CASSLTRGQRETQYF.

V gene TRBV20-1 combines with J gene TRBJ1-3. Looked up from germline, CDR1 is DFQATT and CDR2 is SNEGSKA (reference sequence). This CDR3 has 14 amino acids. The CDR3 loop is CSASLLGRGNTIYF.

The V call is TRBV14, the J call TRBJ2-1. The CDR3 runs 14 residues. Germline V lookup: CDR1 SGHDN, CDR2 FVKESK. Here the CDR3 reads CASSPSDWTGEQFF.

CDR3 protein: CASTQYQGYTF. V and J are TRBV12-3 or TRBV12-4 and TRBJ1-2. This CDR3 has 11 residues.

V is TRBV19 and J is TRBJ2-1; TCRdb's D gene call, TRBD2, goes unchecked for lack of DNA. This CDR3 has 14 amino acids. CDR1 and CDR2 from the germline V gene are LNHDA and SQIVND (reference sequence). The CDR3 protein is CASSILAGESEQFF.

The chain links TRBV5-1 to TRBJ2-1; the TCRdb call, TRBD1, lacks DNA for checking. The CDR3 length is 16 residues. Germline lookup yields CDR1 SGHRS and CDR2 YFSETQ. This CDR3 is CASSLRQGSSYNEQFF.